This T cell receptor beta chain was recorded in a study of cytomegalovirus exposure and HLA in healthy donors. Study background: Sequencing of about 179 million T cells in an earlier analysis found 95 million to 120 million unique TCR beta sequences.

PCR primers comprised 60 Vbeta and 13 Jbeta primers. Here immunoSEQ multiplex PCR was the method, and the copy in TCRdb shows in-frame clones only, minus some. The table lists about 100,000 clones, around 74% of them singletons. The sample holds a few counts of this clone. As yet, its antigen is unknown. Study results and limitations: Later findings reportedly placed an Asian-associated ancestry cluster below the approximately 670-donor mean for N-insertions.

Germline CDR1 and CDR2: KGHSH and LQKENI. V was clipped by 3 bases and J by 6 bases; unmatched bases: 13. The CDR3 contains 17 residues. The sequenced sample consisted of PBMCs. This TCR was recovered from a man aged 40-49 years in good health and CMV-seropositive. J is TRBJ2-4 and V is TRBV18; 8 bases are a match to TRBD2. This chain's CDR3 is CASSPPGGGSVRNIQYF. CDR3 bases: TGTGCCAGCTCACCCCCCGGGGGGGGCTCCGTGCGAAACATTCAGTACTTC.